These 16 T cell receptor beta chains were sequenced from one sample in a study of T cells after yellow fever vaccination. TCRdb re-called the 5' RACE reads with MiXCR, one entry per CDR3 protein. Of some 550,000 distinct CDR3 sequences in the sample, 19% are singletons; the top ten hold roughly an eighth. Sequences were derived from PBMCs, sampled 15 days after the yellow fever booster vaccination. The receptors derive from a man under 40 who received the YFV17D yellow fever vaccine.

The J gene is TRBJ1-6, the V gene TRBV5-1, with TRBD1 matching over 7 bases. This CDR3 comprises 14 residues. V trimming: 4 bases; J trimming: 10 bases; junction bases outside the gene matches: 8. From germline, CDR1 is SGHRS and CDR2 YFSETQ. The CDR3 DNA is TGCGCCAGCAGCCTACAGGGGAGCGGCTCACCCCTCCACTTT. Translated, it gives CASSLQGSGSPLHF.

As DNA, the CDR3 is TGTGCCACCAGCAAACGGGACTCGCCGAGGACAGATACGCAGTATTTT. Its translation is CATSKRDSPRTDTQYF. The chain employs TRBV15 and TRBJ2-3, with D perhaps matching TRBD2 (6 bases). The ends were cut back, 4 bases at V and 3 bases at J, with 17 bases in the middle. This CDR3 has 16 amino acids. Germline V gives CDR1 LNHNV, CDR2 YYDKDF (reference sequence).

The chain recombines TRBV20-1 with TRBJ1-5; D not resolved. V gave up 0 bases and J gave up 0 bases, with 9 bases separating them. This CDR3 is 15 amino acids long. Germline CDR1 DFQATT, CDR2 SNEGSKA (reference sequence). In DNA form, the CDR3 reads TGCAGTGCTAGAGATCAGTCATATAGCAATCAGCCCCAGCATTTT. Protein sequence: CSARDQSYSNQPQHF.

The CDR3 here is CSASRLADNEQFF. The CDR3 bases are TGCAGTGCTAGCCGACTAGCGGACAATGAGCAGTTCTTC. The chain recombines TRBV20-1 with TRBJ2-1, with 9 bases matching TRBD2. Germline V CDR1 and CDR2: DFQATT, SNEGSKA (reference sequence). V shed 3 bases and J 5 bases; nucleotides not matched to a gene: 2. This CDR3 is built from 13 residues.

This clonotype showed up many times. The chain carries TRBV6-1 and TRBJ1-2, with 7 bases that match TRBD1. V trimming: 6 bases; J trimming: 0 bases; junction bases outside the gene matches: 4. The CDR3 sequence is 14 residues long. The germline CDR1 and CDR2 sequences are MNHNS and SASEGT. The CDR3 is CASSPGTANYGYTF. The CDR3 nucleotides read TGTGCCAGCAGCCCCGGGACAGCTAACTATGGCTACACCTTC.

V usage is TRBV5-1 and J usage is TRBJ2-2; perhaps TRBD1 as D (6 bases). This CDR3 is built from 16 residues. Trimming took off 3 bases at V and 0 bases at J, with 12 bases between the two ends. Germline-derived CDR1 and CDR2 are SGHRS and YFSETQ. The CDR3 loop is CASSSQTGPNTGELFF. The CDR3 region has the DNA TGCGCCAGCAGCTCACAAACAGGGCCGAACACCGGGGAGCTGTTTTTT.

There are a few counts of this clonotype. The chain employs TRBV28 and TRBJ1-3; 9 positions agree with TRBD1. Germline V gene data show CDR1 as MDHEN and CDR2 as SYDVKM. This CDR3 spans 15 amino acids. Trimming removed 5 bases from V and 3 bases from J; junction bases left unmatched: 5. The CDR3 region is CASSPTGGGGNTIYF. Here the CDR3 DNA reads TGTGCCAGCAGTCCAACAGGGGGCGGTGGAAACACCATATATTTT.

This clonotype was seen a handful of times. V gene TRBV11-2 combines with J gene TRBJ2-2; 10 nucleotides line up with TRBD2. Germline CDR1 SGHAT, CDR2 FQNNGV. The CDR3 contains 17 residues. V trimming: 0 bases; J trimming: 8 bases; junction bases outside the gene matches: 9. The CDR3 loop is CASSLERVTSGTGELFF. The CDR3 nucleotides are TGTGCCAGCAGCTTAGAAAGAGTAACTAGCGGGACGGGGGAGCTGTTTTTT.

Only a few counts were recorded for this clonotype. The gene calls are TRBV20-1 and TRBJ2-1, with TRBD2 identical over 10 bases. V lost 1 base and J lost 9; bases outside the gene matches: 3. The CDR3 length is 13 residues. The germline V gene has CDR1 DFQATT and CDR2 SNEGSKA (reference sequence). CDR3 residues: CSARGPSGSEQFF. CDR3 sequence (DNA): TGCAGTGCTAGAGGGCCTAGCGGGAGTGAGCAGTTCTTC.

The chain links TRBV28 to TRBJ2-1; TRBD2 matches 8 bases. From germline, CDR1 is MDHEN and CDR2 SYDVKM. J was trimmed by 7 bases and V by 3 bases; bases with no gene match: 5. CDR3 length: 14 residues. CDR3 residues: CASSFSGGANEQFF. The CDR3 DNA follows: TGTGCCAGCAGTTTCAGCGGGGGCGCGAATGAGCAGTTCTTC.

The chain joins TRBV5-1 to TRBJ1-6; D not certain. CDR3 length equals 17 residues. Germline V lookup: CDR1 SGHRS, CDR2 YFSETQ. V dropped 0 bases and J dropped 0 bases, with 10 bases sitting between them. The DNA for the CDR3 is TGCGCCAGCAGCTTGGTACAGATTAGCTCCTATAATTCACCCCTCCACTTT. It translates to CASSLVQISSYNSPLHF.

CDR3 DNA: TGTGCCAGCAGCTCAAGGACTGGAGGGGTTTACGAGCAGTACTTC. Protein: CASSSRTGGVYEQYF. The chain is built from TRBV7-2 and TRBJ2-7; a possible D gene is TRBD2 (6 bases). CDR1 and CDR2 from the germline V gene are SGHTA and FQGNSA. V was trimmed by 4 bases and J by 4 bases, leaving 17 bases between them. This CDR3 has 15 residues.

This clonotype was counted a few times. The rearrangement links TRBV6-6 to TRBJ2-5, with D unresolved. The CDR3 length is 12 residues. V was pared by 5 bases and J by 5 bases, with 9 bases between. Per germline, CDR1 MNHNY and CDR2 SVGAGI (reference sequence). The CDR3 region is CASSTLWETQYF. DNA for the CDR3: TGTGCCAGCAGTACCCTTTGGGAGACCCAGTACTTC.

This clonotype was seen only a few times. This chain uses TRBV5-5 with TRBJ2-7; D gene ambiguous. The CDR3 is 16 amino acids. V lost 0 bases, J lost 3 bases, and 16 bases lay in between. Germline V CDR1 and CDR2: SGHKS, YYEKEE (reference sequence). CDR3 region: CASSLGLPISGYEQYF. CDR3 sequence (DNA): TGTGCCAGCAGCTTGGGACTTCCCATCTCGGGCTACGAGCAGTACTTC. Drawing the rest from reference TRBV5-5 and TRBJ2-7, the complete variable domain is DAGVTQSPTHLIKTRGQQVTLRCSPISGHKSVSWYQQVLGQGPQFIFQYYEKEERGRGNFPDRFSARQFPNYSSELNVNALLLGDSALYLCASSLGLPISGYEQYFGPGTRLTVT.

This chain uses TRBV6-1 with TRBJ2-3; 9 bases align to TRBD2. V lost 6 bases to trimming and J lost 9 bases; unmatched junction nucleotides: 10. Looked up from germline, CDR1 is MNHNS and CDR2 is SASEGT. The CDR3 sequence is 14 residues long. DNA for the CDR3: TGTGCCAGCAGGGGACTAGCCTTGATATCCACGCAGTATTTT. This encodes CASRGLALISTQYF.

This clonotype was observed many times. The J gene is TRBJ1-5, the V gene TRBV7-2; maybe TRBD1 (5 bases). The CDR3 spans 16 residues. CDR1 and CDR2 from the germline V gene are SGHTA and FQGNSA. V was trimmed by 1 base and J by 7 bases, leaving 17 bases between them. CDR3 region: CASSLVPGRDGQPQHF. CDR3 nucleotide sequence: TGTGCCAGCAGCTTAGTCCCAGGGAGAGACGGCCAGCCCCAGCATTTT.